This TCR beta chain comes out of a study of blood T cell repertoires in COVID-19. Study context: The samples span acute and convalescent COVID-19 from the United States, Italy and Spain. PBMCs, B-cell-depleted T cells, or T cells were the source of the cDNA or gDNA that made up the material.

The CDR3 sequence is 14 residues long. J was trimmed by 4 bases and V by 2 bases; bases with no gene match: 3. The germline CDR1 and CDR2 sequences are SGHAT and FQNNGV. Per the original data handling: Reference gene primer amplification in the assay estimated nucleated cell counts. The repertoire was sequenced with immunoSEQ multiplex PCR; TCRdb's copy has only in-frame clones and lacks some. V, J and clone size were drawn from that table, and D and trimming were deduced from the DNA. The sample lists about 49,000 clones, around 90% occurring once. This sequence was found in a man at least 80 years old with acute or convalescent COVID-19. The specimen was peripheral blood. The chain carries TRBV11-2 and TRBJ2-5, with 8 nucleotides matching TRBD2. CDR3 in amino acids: CASSLSGGVETQYF. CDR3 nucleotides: TGTGCCAGCAGCTTATCGGGAGGGGTAGAGACCCAGTACTTC.